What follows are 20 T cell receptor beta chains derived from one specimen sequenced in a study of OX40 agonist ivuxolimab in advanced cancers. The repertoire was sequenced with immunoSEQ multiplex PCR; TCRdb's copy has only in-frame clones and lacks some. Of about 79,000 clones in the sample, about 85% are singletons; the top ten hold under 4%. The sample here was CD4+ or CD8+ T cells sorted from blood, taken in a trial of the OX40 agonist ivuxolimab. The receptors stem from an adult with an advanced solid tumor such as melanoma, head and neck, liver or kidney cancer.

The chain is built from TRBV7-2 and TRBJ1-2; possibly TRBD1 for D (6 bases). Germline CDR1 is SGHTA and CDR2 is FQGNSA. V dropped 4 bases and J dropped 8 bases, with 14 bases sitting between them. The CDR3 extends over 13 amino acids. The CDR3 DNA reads TGTGCCAGCAGCTCAACTACAGGGTACGGCTACACCTTC. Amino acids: CASSSTTGYGYTF. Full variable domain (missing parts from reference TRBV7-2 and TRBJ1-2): GAGVSQSPSNKVTEKGKDVELRCDPISGHTALYWYRQSLGQGLEFLIYFQGNSAPDKSGLPSDRFSAERTGGSVSTLTIQRTQQEDSAVYLCASSSTTGYGYTFGSGTRLTVV.

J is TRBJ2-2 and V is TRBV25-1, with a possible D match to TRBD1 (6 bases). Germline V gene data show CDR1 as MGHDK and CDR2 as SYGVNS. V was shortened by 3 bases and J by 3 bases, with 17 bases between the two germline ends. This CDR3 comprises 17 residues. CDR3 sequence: CASSDASQGRDTGELFF. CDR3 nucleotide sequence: TGTGCCAGCAGTGACGCATCTCAGGGGCGGGACACCGGGGAGCTGTTTTTT. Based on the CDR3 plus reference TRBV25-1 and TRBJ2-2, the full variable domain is EADIYQTPRYLVIGTGKKITLECSQTMGHDKMYWYQQDPGMELHLIHYSYGVNSTEKGDLSSESTVSRIRTEHFPLTLESARPSHTSQYLCASSDASQGRDTGELFFGEGSRLTVL.

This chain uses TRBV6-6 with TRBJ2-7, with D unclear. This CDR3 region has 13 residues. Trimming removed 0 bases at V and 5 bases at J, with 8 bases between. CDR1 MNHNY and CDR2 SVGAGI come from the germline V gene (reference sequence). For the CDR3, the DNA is TGTGCCAGCAGTTACTCGGCCTCAGACGAGCAGTACTTC. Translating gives CASSYSASDEQYF.

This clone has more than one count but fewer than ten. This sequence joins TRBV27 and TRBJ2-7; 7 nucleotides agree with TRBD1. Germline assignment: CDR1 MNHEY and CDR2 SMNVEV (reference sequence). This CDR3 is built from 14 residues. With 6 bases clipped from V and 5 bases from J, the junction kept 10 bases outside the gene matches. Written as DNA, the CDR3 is TGTGCCAGCAGCCTCCCTGGGACAGCTAACGAGCAGTACTTC. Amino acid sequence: CASSLPGTANEQYF.

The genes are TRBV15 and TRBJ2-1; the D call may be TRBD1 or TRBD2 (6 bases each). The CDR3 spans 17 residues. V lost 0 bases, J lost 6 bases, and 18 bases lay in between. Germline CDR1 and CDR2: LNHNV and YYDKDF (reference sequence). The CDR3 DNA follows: TGTGCCACCAGCAGAGATCCCTACGGGGGCCCTCCCAATGAGCAGTTCTTC. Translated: CATSRDPYGGPPNEQFF.

The CDR3: CASSFSSSYEQYF. CDR3 DNA sequence: TGTGCCAGCAGCTTTAGCAGCTCCTACGAGCAGTACTTC. This chain links TRBV11-2 with TRBJ2-7; no definite D call. CDR3 length equals 13 residues. The germline gives CDR1 SGHAT, CDR2 FQNNGV. Trimming took off 3 bases at V and 0 bases at J, with 6 bases between the two ends.

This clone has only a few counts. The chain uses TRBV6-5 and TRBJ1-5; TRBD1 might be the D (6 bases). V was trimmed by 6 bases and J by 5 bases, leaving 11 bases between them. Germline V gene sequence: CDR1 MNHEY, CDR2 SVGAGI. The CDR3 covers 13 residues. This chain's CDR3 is CASSGQRDQPQHF. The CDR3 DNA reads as TGTGCCAGCAGCGGACAGAGAGATCAGCCCCAGCATTTT.

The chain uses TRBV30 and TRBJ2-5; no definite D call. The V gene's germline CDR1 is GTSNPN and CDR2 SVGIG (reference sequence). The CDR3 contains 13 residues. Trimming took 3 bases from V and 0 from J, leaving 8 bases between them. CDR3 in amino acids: CAWSLGHQETQYF. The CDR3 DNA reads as TGTGCCTGGAGCCTCGGGCACCAAGAGACCCAGTACTTC.

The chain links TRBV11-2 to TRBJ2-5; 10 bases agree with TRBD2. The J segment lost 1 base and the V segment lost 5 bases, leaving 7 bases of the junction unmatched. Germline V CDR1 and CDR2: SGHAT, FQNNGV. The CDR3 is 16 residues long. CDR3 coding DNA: TGTGCCAGCAGCGTACTAGCGGGGACTCCCCAAGAGACCCAGTACTTC. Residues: CASSVLAGTPQETQYF. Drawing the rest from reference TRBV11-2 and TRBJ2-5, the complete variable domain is EAGVAQSPRYKIIEKRQSVAFWCNPISGHATLYWYQQILGQGPKLLIQFQNNGVVDDSQLPKDRFSAERLKGVDSTLKIQPAKLEDSAVYLCASSVLAGTPQETQYFGPGTRLLVL.

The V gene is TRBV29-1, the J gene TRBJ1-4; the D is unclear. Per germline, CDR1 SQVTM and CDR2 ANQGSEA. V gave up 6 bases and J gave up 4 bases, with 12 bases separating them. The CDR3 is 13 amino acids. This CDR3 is CSVTVVNNEKLFF. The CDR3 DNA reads TGCAGCGTCACGGTCGTTAATAATGAAAAACTGTTTTTT.

The DNA for the CDR3 is TGTGCCAGCAGCTTATTCCGCACAGATACGCAGTATTTT. This sequence encodes CASSLFRTDTQYF. The V call is TRBV16, the J call TRBJ2-3; D gene ambiguous. V gave up 5 bases and J gave up 1 base, with 7 bases separating them. This CDR3 contains 13 residues. Germline values: CDR1 KGHSY, CDR2 FQNENV.

The CDR3 is CAWRSSDYEQYF. CDR3 bases: TGTGCCTGGAGGTCCAGCGACTACGAGCAGTACTTC. This sequence joins TRBV21-1 and TRBJ2-7; the table's D call TRBD2 went unverified against the DNA. TRBV21-1 constitutes a pseudogene. This CDR3 has 12 amino acids.

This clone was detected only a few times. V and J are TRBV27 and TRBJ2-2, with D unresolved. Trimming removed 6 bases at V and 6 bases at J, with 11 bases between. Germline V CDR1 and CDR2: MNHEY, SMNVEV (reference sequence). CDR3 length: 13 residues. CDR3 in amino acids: CASRGWRPGELFF. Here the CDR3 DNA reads TGTGCCAGCAGGGGCTGGCGACCCGGGGAGCTGTTTTTT.

DNA for the CDR3: TGTGCCAGCAGCGTAGCTAGCGGGAATGAGCAGTTCTTC. Its protein is CASSVASGNEQFF. The rearrangement links TRBV9 to TRBJ2-1, with 8 bases fitting TRBD2. The ends lost 0 bases at V and 7 bases at J; junction bases unmatched: 0. The CDR3 extends over 13 amino acids. CDR1 SGDLS and CDR2 YYNGEE come from the germline V gene.

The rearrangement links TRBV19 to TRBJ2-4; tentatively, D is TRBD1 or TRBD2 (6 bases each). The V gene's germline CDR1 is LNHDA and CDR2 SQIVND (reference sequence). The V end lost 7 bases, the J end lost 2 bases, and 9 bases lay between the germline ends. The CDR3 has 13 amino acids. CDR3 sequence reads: CASKGGPKNIQYF. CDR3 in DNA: TGTGCCAGTAAAGGGGGGCCCAAAAACATTCAGTACTTC. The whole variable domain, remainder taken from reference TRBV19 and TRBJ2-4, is DGGITQSPKYLFRKEGQNVTLSCEQNLNHDAMYWYRQDPGQGLRLIYYSQIVNDFQKGDIAEGYSVSREKKESFPLTVTSAQKNPTAFYLCASKGGPKNIQYFGAGTRLSVL.

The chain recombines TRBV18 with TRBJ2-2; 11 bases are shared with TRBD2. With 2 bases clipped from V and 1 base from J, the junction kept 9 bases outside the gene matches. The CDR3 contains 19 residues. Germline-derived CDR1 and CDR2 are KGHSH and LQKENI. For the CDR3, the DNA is TGTGCCAGCTCACCATCTCGGCTAGCGGGGGGAAGGAACACCGGGGAGCTGTTTTTT. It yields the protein CASSPSRLAGGRNTGELFF.

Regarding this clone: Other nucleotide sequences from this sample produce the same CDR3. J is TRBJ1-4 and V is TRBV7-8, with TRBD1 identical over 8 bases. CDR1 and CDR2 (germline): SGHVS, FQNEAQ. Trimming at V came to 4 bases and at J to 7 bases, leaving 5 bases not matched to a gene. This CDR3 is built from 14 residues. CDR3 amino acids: CASSYGQGGEKLFF. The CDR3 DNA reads TGTGCCAGCAGCTATGGACAGGGCGGTGAAAAACTGTTTTTT.

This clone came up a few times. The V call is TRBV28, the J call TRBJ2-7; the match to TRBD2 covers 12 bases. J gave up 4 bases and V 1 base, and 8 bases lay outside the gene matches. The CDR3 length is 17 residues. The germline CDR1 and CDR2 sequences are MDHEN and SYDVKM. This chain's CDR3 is CASSLSVFGTSGYEQYF. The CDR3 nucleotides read TGTGCCAGCAGTTTATCTGTCTTTGGGACTAGCGGGTACGAGCAGTACTTC.

The CDR3 nucleotides read TGTGCCAGCAGTTTCCCCTCAACAGGGGGCAGGGATGGCTACACCTTC. It encodes CASSFPSTGGRDGYTF. This chain joins TRBV28 and TRBJ1-2; TRBD1 matches 9 bases. The CDR3 consists of 16 residues. With V trimmed by 3 bases and J by 6 bases, 11 bases remained unmatched. Germline CDR1 reads MDHEN; CDR2 reads SYDVKM.

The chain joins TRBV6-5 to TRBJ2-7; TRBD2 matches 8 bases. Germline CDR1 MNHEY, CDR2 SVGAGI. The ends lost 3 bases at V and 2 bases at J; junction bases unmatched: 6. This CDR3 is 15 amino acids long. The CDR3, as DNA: TGTGCCAGCAGTTATAGTAGCGGGACCGCCTACGAGCAGTACTTC. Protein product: CASSYSSGTAYEQYF.